A selection of T cell receptor beta chains follows, all from one sample in a study of blood T cell repertoires in COVID-19. Method: immunoSEQ multiplex PCR; TCRdb's copy keeps in-frame clones and lacks some. Of 150,000 to 200,000 clones listed, roughly 84% are singletons. Sample: peripheral blood. Receptors were obtained from an elderly man with COVID-19, enrolled during active disease. CDR3s include the opening cysteine and the closing phenylalanine or tryptophan. A D gene is named only where the DNA matches it firmly. The size field is filled for only some rows; it gives once, few, many or a size class.

-,-,TRBV20-1,TRBJ1-5,TGCAGTGCTAGTGCCAGGTATAGCAATCAGCCCCAGCATTTT,CSASARYSNQPQHF
-,TRBD1,TRBV7-2,TRBJ1-6,TGTGCCAGCAGCTCGGGACAGGGTGAGACACCCCTCCACTTT,CASSSGQGETPLHF
-,-,TRBV15,TRBJ1-1,TGTGCCACCAGCGGATCAGGGGACACTGAAGCTTTCTTT,CATSGSGDTEAFF
-,TRBD1,TRBV6-6,TRBJ2-7,TGTGCCAGCAGCCTGGGACAGGGGAGCGGCGAGCAGTACTTC,CASSLGQGSGEQYF
-,-,TRBV18,TRBJ2-1,TGTGCCAGCTCACCGGGGGCCCCCAATGAGCAGTTCTTC,CASSPGAPNEQFF
-,-,TRBV5-1,TRBJ1-2,TGCGCCAGCAGCTTAGGCAGGACTAACTATGGCTACACCTTC,CASSLGRTNYGYTF
once,-,TRBV6-6,TRBJ1-2,TGTGCCACCGGGGATGGGGACAAAAATCACTTC,CATGDGDKNHF
-,-,TRBV21-1,TRBJ1-4,TGTGCCAGCAGCAGCCCCCAACAACCTCCTCGTGAAAAACTGTTTTTT,CASSSPQQPPREKLFF
-,-,TRBV28,TRBJ1-6,TGTGCCAGCAGTTCCTACAGGAGAGCAGACGATAATTCACCCCTCCACTTT,CASSSYRRADDNSPLHF
-,TRBD1,TRBV5-5,TRBJ2-2,TGTGCCAGCAGCTTTGGACAGGGGACCCCCGGGGAGCTGTTTTTT,CASSFGQGTPGELFF
-,-,TRBV5-4,TRBJ1-3,TGTGCCAGCAGCACCTCCACAGGGTCTGGAAACACCATATATTTT,CASSTSTGSGNTIYF
-,TRBD1,TRBV5-4,TRBJ1-1,TGTGCCAGCAGCCGCAGGGGGAGAGGGACTGAAGCTTTCTTT,CASSRRGRGTEAFF
-,-,TRBV7-3,TRBJ2-2,TGTGCCAGCAGCTTCACACCTGACACCGGGGAGCTGTTTTTT,CASSFTPDTGELFF
-,-,TRBV5-1,TRBJ2-7,TGCGCCAGCAGCTTCAGACCGGCAGCAGAGGCCTACGAGCAGTACTTC,CASSFRPAAEAYEQYF
-,-,TRBV2,TRBJ1-4,TGTGCCAGCAGCGCCGAAATGTGGGGGCAGGCTGAAAAACTGTTTTTT,CASSAEMWGQAEKLFF
-,TRBD1,TRBV2,TRBJ1-1,TGTGCCAGCAGGTTAGGGGGCTTCGCTGAAGCTTTCTTT,CASRLGGFAEAFF
-,-,TRBV27,TRBJ2-5,TGTGCCAGCAGTTTATCGGGGAGGAACCCAAAAGAGACCCAGTACTTC,CASSLSGRNPKETQYF
-,-,TRBV7-2,TRBJ2-1,TGTGCCAGCAGCTTAATAAGCGTGAACAATGAGCAGTTCTTC,CASSLISVNNEQFF
-,-,TRBV21-1,TRBJ2-3,TGTGCCAGCAGCAAAGGACACACAGATACGCAGTATTTT,CASSKGHTDTQYF
-,TRBD1,TRBV4-3,TRBJ1-4,TGCGCCAGCAGCCAAGCTCACGGGACAGCGAATGAAAAACTGTTTTTT,CASSQAHGTANEKLFF
-,-,TRBV9,TRBJ2-3,TGTGCCAGCAGCGTCGGACCGTCGAGTCCGAACACCGGAGGTAGGGATACGCAGTATTTT,CASSVGPSSPNTGGRDTQYF
-,-,TRBV18,TRBJ1-4,TGTGCCAGCTCACCTGATGGAATCGGAGCTAATGAAAAACTGTTTTTT,CASSPDGIGANEKLFF
few,-,TRBV4-1,TRBJ1-2,TGCGCCAGCAGCCACCTAGCTAACTATGGCTACACCTTC,CASSHLANYGYTF
-,-,TRBV9,TRBJ2-3,TGTGCCAGCAGCGTAGTGGGGCGCACAGATACGCAGTATTTT,CASSVVGRTDTQYF
-,TRBD1,TRBV6-2/TRBV6-3,TRBJ2-7,TGTGCCAGCAGCGTACCCCGACAGGGTTCCTACGAGCAGTACTTC,CASSVPRQGSYEQYF
-,-,TRBV7-2,TRBJ2-3,TGTGCCAGCAGCTTAGTTGGTGGGCCTCGAAATACGCAGTATTTT,CASSLVGGPRNTQYF
few,-,TRBV2,TRBJ1-3,TGTGCCAGCAGTGAAGCTGGAGTTAGTACTGGAAACACCATATATTTT,CASSEAGVSTGNTIYF
once,-,TRBV3-1/TRBV3-2,TRBJ1-2,TGTGCCAGCAGCCCCAGCGCGGGTGCTAACTATGGCTACACCTTC,CASSPSAGANYGYTF
-,-,TRBV4-3,TRBJ2-3,TGCGCCAGCAGCCAGCTGGCGGCGGGGAAAGATACGCAGTATTTT,CASSQLAAGKDTQYF
-,-,TRBV12-3/TRBV12-4,TRBJ1-2,TGTGCCAGCAGTTTAGGTTTAGATGGCTACACCTTC,CASSLGLDGYTF
-,TRBD1,TRBV28,TRBJ2-7,TGTGCCAGCAGTTTCCACATGACAGGGGGCTACGAGCAGTACTTC,CASSFHMTGGYEQYF
-,TRBD1,TRBV6-5,TRBJ2-7,TGTGCCAGTGTTCGAGGGGGACAGGGAGACGAGCAGTACTTC,CASVRGGQGDEQYF
-,-,TRBV6-1,TRBJ1-2,TGTGCCAGCAGTGAAGGTGCGGGGAACTATGGCTACACCTTC,CASSEGAGNYGYTF
once,TRBD1,TRBV2,TRBJ1-5,TGTGCCAGCAGTGAAGAGGACAGGGGTGGTCAGCCCCAGCATTTT,CASSEEDRGGQPQHF
-,TRBD1,TRBV7-8,TRBJ2-7,TGTGCCAGCAGCTTAACGCACAGGGGAACTTACGAGCAGTACTTC,CASSLTHRGTYEQYF
once,-,TRBV5-5,TRBJ1-1,TGTGCCAGCAGTCTTACAGTGAACACTGAAGCTTTCTTT,CASSLTVNTEAFF
-,TRBD1,TRBV19,TRBJ2-5,TGTGCCAGTAGTAGAGACAGGGGGCGAACTGAGACCCAGTACTTC,CASSRDRGRTETQYF
-,TRBD2,TRBV5-5,TRBJ2-5,TGTGCCAGCAGCTCGCTCTTAGCGGGGGGCGGGGAGACCCAGTACTTC,CASSSLLAGGGETQYF
once,TRBD1,TRBV10-2,TRBJ1-5,TGCGCCAGCAGCTTAACAGGGGGCAATCAGCCCCAGCATTTT,CASSLTGGNQPQHF
-,-,TRBV7-2,TRBJ1-6,TGTGCCAGCAGCTTAGGACCCGGAGGTTACTCACCCCTCCACTTT,CASSLGPGGYSPLHF